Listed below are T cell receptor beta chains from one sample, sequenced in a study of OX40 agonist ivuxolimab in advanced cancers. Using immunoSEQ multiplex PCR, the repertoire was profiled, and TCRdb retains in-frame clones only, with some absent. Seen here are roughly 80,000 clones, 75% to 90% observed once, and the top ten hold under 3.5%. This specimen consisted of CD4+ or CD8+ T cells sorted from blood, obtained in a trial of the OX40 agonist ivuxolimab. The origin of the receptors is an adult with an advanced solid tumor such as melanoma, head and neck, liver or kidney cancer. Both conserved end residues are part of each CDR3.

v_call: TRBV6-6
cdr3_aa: CASSYLNRDEQFF

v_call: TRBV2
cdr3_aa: CASSGVGYGYTF

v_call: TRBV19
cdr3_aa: CASKDLDTPQPQHF

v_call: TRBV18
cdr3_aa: CASSPGQGAWETQYF

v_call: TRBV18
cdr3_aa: CASSPGGTSAQETQYF

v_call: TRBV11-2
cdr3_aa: CASSSRASEYNEQFF

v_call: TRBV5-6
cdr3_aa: CASPWPSTDTQYF

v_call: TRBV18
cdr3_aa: CASSPPVINSRETQYF

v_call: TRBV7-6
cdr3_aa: CASSLGNQGQPQHF

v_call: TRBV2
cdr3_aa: CASSGTISYEQYF

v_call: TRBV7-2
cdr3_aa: CASRVDRGDTEAFF

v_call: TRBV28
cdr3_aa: CASSLQLNQPQHF

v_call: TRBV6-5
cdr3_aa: CASSRTSGAYEQYF

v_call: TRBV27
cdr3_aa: CASSSWGQETQYF

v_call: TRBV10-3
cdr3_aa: CAISGQGGPGANVLTF

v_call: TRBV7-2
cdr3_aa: CASSLGEGTEAFF

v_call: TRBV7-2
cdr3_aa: CASSLASENEQFF

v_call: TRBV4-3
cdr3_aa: CASSHTKGTAELAKNIQYF

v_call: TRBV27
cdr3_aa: CASSLSGAAQGKNYGYTF

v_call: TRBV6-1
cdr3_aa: CASSELPGQVYNSPLHF

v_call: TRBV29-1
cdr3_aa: CSVGDENSPLHF

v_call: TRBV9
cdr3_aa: CASSVARENYGYTF

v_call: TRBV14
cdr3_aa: CASSVSGTGSYEQYF

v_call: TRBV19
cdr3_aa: CASNLAGALDTQYF

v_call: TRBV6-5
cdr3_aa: CAAGGLVFNGYTF

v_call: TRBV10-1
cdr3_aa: CASSVVGLRYEQYF

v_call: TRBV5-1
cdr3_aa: CASSTTLGNTEAFF

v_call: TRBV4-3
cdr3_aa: CASSLMGGGNIQYF

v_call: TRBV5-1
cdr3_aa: CASSLGDRETQYF

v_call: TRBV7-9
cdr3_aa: CASSPTGAGEKLFF

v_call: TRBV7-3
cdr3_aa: CASSLGRTGELFF

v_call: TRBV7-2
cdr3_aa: CASSLIGGASGEQFF

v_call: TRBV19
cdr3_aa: CASSPSDREETQYF

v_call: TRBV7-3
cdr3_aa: CASSLGNSPLHF

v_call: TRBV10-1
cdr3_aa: CASSESLAGGPGELFF

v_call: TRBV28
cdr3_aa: CASSLTGSGTEAFF

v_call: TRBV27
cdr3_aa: CASSLSLQGASYNEQFF

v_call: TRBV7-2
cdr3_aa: CASSSGQGWYEQYF

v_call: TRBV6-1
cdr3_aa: CASSVRTSGTDTQYF

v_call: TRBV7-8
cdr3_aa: CASSLTAVNTEAFF

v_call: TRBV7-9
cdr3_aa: CASKPGGTGNTIYF